This T cell receptor beta chain was found in a study of beta chain features in type 1 diabetes. This clone was seen more than once but under ten times. The isolated RNA, all of it, was reverse transcribed, so expressed TCRB transcripts were what got sequenced. The repertoire was sequenced with immunoSEQ multiplex PCR; TCRdb's copy has only in-frame clones and lacks some. The table has around 500,000 clones, about an eighth seen once; the top ten hold more than 0.045%. J lost 5 bases, V lost 3 bases, and 12 bases had no gene match. CDR1 and CDR2 (germline): SGDLS, YYNGEE. This CDR3 region has 16 residues.

The receptor was isolated from a woman aged 18 to 35 in good health. The chain is built from TRBV9 and TRBJ2-5; 8 bases match TRBD1. The sequencing input was naive CD4+ T cells from blood. The CDR3 DNA reads as TGTGCCAGCAGCGCAAGGACAGGGACCCCCCCGGAGACCCAGTACTTC. Its translation is CASSARTGTPPETQYF. Supplemented by reference TRBV9 and TRBJ2-5, the full variable domain reads DSGVTQTPKHLITATGQRVTLRCSPRSGDLSVYWYQQSLDQGLQFLIQYYNGEERAKGNILERFSAQQFPDLHSELNLSSLELGDSALYFCASSARTGTPPETQYFGPGTRLLVL.